The 2 T cell receptor delta chains below all came from one sample that was sequenced in a study of γδ T cells in repeated Plasmodium falciparum infection. TCRdb re-identified clones in the multiplex PCR reads via CATT. Seen here are approximately 50,000 delta-chain clones, more than 1.5% observed once, and the top ten hold approximately 25%. Bulk repertoires came from Vgamma9/Vdelta2+ or Vdelta2-negative gammadelta T cells flow-sorted from PBMC. Sequenced input: gamma-delta T cells from blood. These receptors came from a pool of human donors (malaria-infected and uninfected, not separated).

The chain has TRDV2 and TRDJ1; 9 bases are a match to TRDD3. TCRdb lists no J gene, so it was determined here by aligning the DNA to germline. The CDR3 runs to 21 residues. V gave up 3 bases and J gave up 5 bases; unmatched junction bases: 27. The germline V gene has CDR1 GEAIGNYY and CDR2 EKD. The CDR3 DNA is TGTGCCTGTGACCCCTTAAGTAACGTGGTGGGGGATAAAAGAAAAAAAGATAAACTCATCTTT. This codes for CACDPLSNVVGDKRKKDKLIF.

This clone was found a few times. TCRdb's protein for this DNA is that of a much larger clone and differs from the translation at residue 10, likely a read error; the protein shown is the DNA translation. The rearrangement joins TRDV3 to TRDJ1, with D uncertain. No J gene was available from TCRdb, and it was assigned here by a germline match of the DNA. Germline V gene sequence: CDR1 TVYSNPD, CDR2 GDNSRS (reference sequence). The ends were cut back, 5 bases at V and 0 bases at J, with 43 bases in the middle. This CDR3 has 23 amino acids. CDR3 in DNA: TGTGCCAGACGAGAACTGCAGCCTTACTCCATCCCCCTCAAAGCCCCGTACACCGATAAACTCATCTTT. This translates into CARRELQPYSIPLKAPYTDKLIF.